The 17 T cell receptor beta chains in this list originate from one sample, sequenced in a study of blood T cell repertoires in COVID-19. Profiled with immunoSEQ multiplex PCR; TCRdb holds only in-frame clones, not every one. Counted here are about 150,000 clones, about 80% occurring once; the ten biggest clones make up under 2.5%. The sequenced material came from peripheral blood. Receptors were obtained from a man between 70 and 80 years old with acute or convalescent COVID-19.

The rearrangement links TRBV5-6 to TRBJ1-2, with TRBD1 as a possible D gene (5 bases). The CDR3 length is 14 residues. Looked up from germline, CDR1 is SGHDT and CDR2 is YYEEEE. The ends were cut back, 4 bases at V and 4 bases at J, with 14 bases in the middle. In nucleotides, the CDR3 is TGTGCCAGCAGCCGGCGGGGGGTTGGCTATGGCTACACCTTC. This gives the protein CASSRRGVGYGYTF. Looking up the rest from reference TRBV5-6 and TRBJ1-2 gives the full variable domain: DAGVTQSPTHLIKTRGQQVTLRCSPKSGHDTVSWYQQALGQGPQFIFQYYEEEERQRGNFPDRFSGHQFPNYSSELNVNALLLGDSALYLCASSRRGVGYGYTFGSGTRLTVV.

This clone showed up just a few times. The gene calls are TRBV27 and TRBJ2-2; TRBD2 matches 11 bases. The germline V gene encodes CDR1 MNHEY and CDR2 SMNVEV (reference sequence). This CDR3 comprises 16 residues. With V trimmed by 2 bases and J by 7 bases, 6 bases remained unmatched. CDR3 sequence (DNA): TGTGCCAGCAGTTTAAGTCTAGCGGGGGGTGACGGGGAGCTGTTTTTT. It specifies CASSLSLAGGDGELFF.

The chain links TRBV24-1 to TRBJ1-5; D uncertain. V lost 5 bases to trimming and J lost 7 bases, with 14 bases between them. The CDR3 consists of 14 residues. Germline CDR1 and CDR2: KGHDR and SFDVKD. CDR3 amino acids: CATSVAPEGQPQHF. CDR3 nucleotide sequence: TGTGCCACCAGTGTTGCCCCAGAGGGCCAGCCCCAGCATTTT.

In this sample, this clone turned up many times. The chain combines TRBV11-2 with TRBJ1-4; possibly TRBD1 for D (6 bases). The CDR3 covers 15 residues. With 9 bases removed from V and 6 bases from J, the gap between germline ends came to 20 bases. CDR1 is SGHAT and CDR2 is FQNNGV in the germline V gene. The CDR3 sequence: CASSGLQGNDEKLFF. The DNA for the CDR3 is TGTGCCAGTAGCGGATTACAGGGCAACGATGAAAAACTGTTTTTT.

The rearrangement joins TRBV6-6 to TRBJ2-1; 7 bases line up with TRBD1. The CDR3 is 16 amino acids. The trim removed 4 bases at V and 0 bases at J, leaving 6 bases unmatched. The V gene's germline CDR1 is MNHNY and CDR2 SVGAGI (reference sequence). The CDR3 region is CASSSSRQGSYNEQFF. The CDR3 DNA is TGTGCCAGCAGTTCCTCCCGACAGGGCTCCTACAATGAGCAGTTCTTC.

The chain has TRBV7-3 and TRBJ2-3, with D uncertain. Trimming shortened V by 5 bases and J by 3 bases, and 9 bases separated the two germline ends. CDR3 length: 13 residues. The germline V gene encodes CDR1 SGHTA and CDR2 FQGTGA. The CDR3 DNA is TGTGCCAGCAGCCCCGCGAGAACAGATACGCAGTATTTT. It translates to CASSPARTDTQYF.

This chain joins TRBV6-5 and TRBJ1-3, with 8 bases identical to TRBD1. This CDR3 has 14 residues. Trimming took 5 bases from V and 2 from J; bases not matched to a gene: 2. Germline values: CDR1 MNHEY, CDR2 SVGAGI. CDR3 protein: CASSRRGPGNTIYF. The CDR3 DNA reads as TGTGCCAGCAGTCGCAGGGGGCCTGGAAACACCATATATTTT.

This sequence joins TRBV5-1 and TRBJ1-1, with D maybe TRBD1 (5 bases). The CDR3 runs 13 residues. Germline CDR1 is SGHRS and CDR2 is YFSETQ. Trimming took 4 bases from V and 4 from J, leaving 11 bases between them. The CDR3: CASSPAGLTEAFF. As DNA, the CDR3 is TGCGCCAGCAGCCCGGCAGGGCTCACTGAAGCTTTCTTT.

This clone was picked up one time. This chain joins TRBV4-1 and TRBJ2-5; maybe TRBD2 (6 bases). Looked up from germline, CDR1 is MGHRA and CDR2 is YSYEKL. V shed 4 bases and J shed 2 bases, with 17 bases lying between them. This CDR3 has 16 residues. CDR3 DNA: TGCGCCAGCAGCCGCGGGACCCCGGGATCGCAAGAGACCCAGTACTTC. Residues: CASSRGTPGSQETQYF.

In DNA, the CDR3 is TGTGCCAGCAGCCAAGCCAACCCGGCGACGGGTCGGTACGAAAAACTGTTTTTT. The encoded protein is CASSQANPATGRYEKLFF. The chain joins TRBV3-1 (or the pseudogene TRBV3-2) to TRBJ1-4, with D hard to call. V was pared by 1 base and J by 8 bases, with 23 bases between. This CDR3 contains 18 residues. CDR1 LGHDT and CDR2 YNNKEL come from the germline V gene (reference sequence).

This clone came up once. The V gene is TRBV6-5, the J gene TRBJ1-6; 8 bases align to TRBD1. Germline lookup yields CDR1 MNHEY and CDR2 SVGAGI. There are 14 residues in the CDR3. With 2 bases clipped from V and 13 bases from J, the junction kept 7 bases outside the gene matches. CDR3 nucleotide sequence: TGTGCCAGCAGTTACCGACAGGGGCCTACCCCCCTCCACTTT. Its protein product is CASSYRQGPTPLHF.

The chain recombines TRBV19 with TRBJ1-5; weak D call: TRBD1 (5 bases). The length of the CDR3 is 15 residues. Germline assignment: CDR1 LNHDA and CDR2 SQIVND (reference sequence). The V and J ends lost 6 bases and 2 bases respectively, with 14 bases between them. The CDR3 protein is CASSEAGQGNQPQHF. The CDR3 bases are TGTGCCAGTAGCGAAGCAGGGCAGGGCAATCAGCCCCAGCATTTT.

The V and J genes are TRBV7-6 and TRBJ2-7; 9 nucleotides agree with TRBD1. CDR3 size: 17 residues. The germline V gene encodes CDR1 SGHVS and CDR2 FNYEAQ. Unmatched junction bases numbered 9, after V lost 1 base and J lost 2 bases. The CDR3 loop reads CASSLGRDRGSTYEQYF. The CDR3 coding sequence is TGTGCCAGCAGCTTAGGACGCGACAGGGGGAGCACCTACGAGCAGTACTTC.

This clone was counted a few times. This sequence joins TRBV28 and TRBJ1-6; 7 bases are a match to TRBD1. The CDR3 is made up of 13 amino acids. Germline V gene lookup returns CDR1 MDHEN and CDR2 SYDVKM. V trimming: 6 bases; J trimming: 7 bases; junction bases outside the gene matches: 3. The CDR3 loop is CASRGGQNSPLHF. CDR3 sequence (DNA): TGTGCCAGCAGGGGGGGACAGAATTCACCCCTCCACTTT.

Concerning this clone: At the DNA level, this CDR3 is encoded by other sequences in the same sample as well. V gene TRBV18 combines with J gene TRBJ1-5; a possible D gene is TRBD1 (5 bases). Between the trimmed V and J ends, which lost 3 bases and 5 bases, there was a span of 8 bases. CDR1 is KGHSH and CDR2 is LQKENI in the germline V gene. The CDR3 consists of 13 residues. DNA for the CDR3: TGTGCCAGCTCACCTCTCAGGGATCAGCCCCAGCATTTT. It specifies CASSPLRDQPQHF.

This clone was seen once. V and J are TRBV3-1 (or the pseudogene TRBV3-2) and TRBJ2-3; 11 bases align to TRBD1. The CDR3 has 18 residues. V was pared by 4 bases and J by 1 base, with 10 bases of the junction left unmatched. Per the germline V gene, CDR1 is LGHDT and CDR2 is YNNKEL (reference sequence). CDR3 in amino acids: CASSRPGTGGWGTDTQYF. The CDR3 nucleotides read TGTGCCAGCAGCCGTCCCGGGACAGGGGGATGGGGCACAGATACGCAGTATTTT.

This chain connects TRBV7-6 to TRBJ2-1, with TRBD2 identical over 8 bases. Germline trimming cut 1 base from V and 10 bases from J; bases unmatched to any gene: 9. Germline V gene data show CDR1 as SGHVS and CDR2 as FNYEAQ. CDR3 length equals 15 residues. CDR3 sequence reads: CASSLGNYGGGEQFF. The CDR3, as DNA: TGTGCCAGCAGCTTAGGCAACTATGGCGGGGGGGAGCAGTTCTTC.